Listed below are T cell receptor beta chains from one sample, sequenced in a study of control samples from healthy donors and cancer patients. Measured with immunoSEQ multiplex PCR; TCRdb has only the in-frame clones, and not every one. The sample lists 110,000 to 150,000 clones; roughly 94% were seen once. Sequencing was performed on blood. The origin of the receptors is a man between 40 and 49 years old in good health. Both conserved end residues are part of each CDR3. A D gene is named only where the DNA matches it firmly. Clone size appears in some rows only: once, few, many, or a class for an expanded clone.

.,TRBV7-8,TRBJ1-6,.,TGTGCCAGCAGCTTAGCGGGGATACGGGGTTCACCCCTCCACTTT,CASSLAGIRGSPLHF
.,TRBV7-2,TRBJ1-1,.,TGTGCCAGCAGCTTAGTTCACGGAGTTATAACTGAAGCTTTCTTT,CASSLVHGVITEAFF
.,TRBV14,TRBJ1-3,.,TGTGCCAGCAGCCAAGTCGGGGGCAGGGGAAACACCATATATTTT,CASSQVGGRGNTIYF
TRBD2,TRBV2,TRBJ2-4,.,TGTGCCAGCAGTGAAGCTAGCGGGAGTAAGTTC,CASSEASGSKF
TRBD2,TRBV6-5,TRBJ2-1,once,TGTGCCAGTGCTAGCGGGGATCTTGATGAGCAGTTCTTC,CASASGDLDEQFF
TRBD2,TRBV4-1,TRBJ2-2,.,TGCGCCAGCAGCCAAGTAGCGGGAGCTGGCGGGGAGCTGTTTTTT,CASSQVAGAGGELFF
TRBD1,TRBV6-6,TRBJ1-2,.,TGTGCCAGCAGTTACCCGGACAGGGGGAAAGTCTATGGCTACACCTTC,CASSYPDRGKVYGYTF
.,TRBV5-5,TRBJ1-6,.,TGTGCCAGCAGCGTCACCCGAATCGCAGGGTATTCACCCCTCCACTTT,CASSVTRIAGYSPLHF
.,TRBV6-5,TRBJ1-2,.,TGTGCCAGCAGTTACCTCAGTAACTATGGCTACACCTTC,CASSYLSNYGYTF
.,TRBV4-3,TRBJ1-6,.,TGCGCCAGCAGCCAAGAGCGGAATGCATCACCCCTCCACTTT,CASSQERNASPLHF
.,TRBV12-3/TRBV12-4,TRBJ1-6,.,TGTGCCAGCAGTTTAGAGGGGAATTCACCCCTCCACTTT,CASSLEGNSPLHF
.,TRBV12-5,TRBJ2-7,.,TGTGCTAGTGGTTTGGGACACCCACCCTACGAGCAGTACTTC,CASGLGHPPYEQYF